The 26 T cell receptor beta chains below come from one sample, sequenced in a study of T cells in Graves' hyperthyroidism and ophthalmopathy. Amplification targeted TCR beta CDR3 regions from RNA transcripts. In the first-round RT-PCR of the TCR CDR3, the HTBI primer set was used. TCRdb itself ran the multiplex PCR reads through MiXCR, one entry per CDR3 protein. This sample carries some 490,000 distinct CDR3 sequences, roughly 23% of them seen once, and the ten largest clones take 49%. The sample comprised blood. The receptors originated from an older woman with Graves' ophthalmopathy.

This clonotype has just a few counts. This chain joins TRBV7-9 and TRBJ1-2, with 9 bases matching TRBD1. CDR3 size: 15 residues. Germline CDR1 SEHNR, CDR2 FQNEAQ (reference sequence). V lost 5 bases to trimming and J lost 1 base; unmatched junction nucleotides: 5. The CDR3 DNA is TGTGCCAGCAGCAACCCGGGACAGGGTAACTATGGCTACACCTTC. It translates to CASSNPGQGNYGYTF. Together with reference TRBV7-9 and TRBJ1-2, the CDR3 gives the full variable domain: DTGVSQNPRHKITKRGQNVTFRCDPISEHNRLYWYRQTLGQGPEFLTYFQNEAQLEKSRLLSDRFSAERPKGSFSTLEIQRTEQGDSAMYLCASSNPGQGNYGYTFGSGTRLTVV.

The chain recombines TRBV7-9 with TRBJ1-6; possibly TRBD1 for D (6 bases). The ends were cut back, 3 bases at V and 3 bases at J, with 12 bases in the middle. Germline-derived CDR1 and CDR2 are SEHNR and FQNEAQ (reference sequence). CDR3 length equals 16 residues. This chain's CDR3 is CASSLGGAYYNSPLHF. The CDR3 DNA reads TGTGCCAGCAGCTTGGGGGGCGCGTACTATAATTCACCCCTCCACTTT.

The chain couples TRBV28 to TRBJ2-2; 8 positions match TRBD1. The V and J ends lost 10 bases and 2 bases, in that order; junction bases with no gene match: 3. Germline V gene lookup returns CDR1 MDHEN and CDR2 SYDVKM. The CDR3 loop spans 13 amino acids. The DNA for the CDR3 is TGTGCCACGGGACAGGCCAACACCGGGGAGCTGTTTTTT. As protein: CATGQANTGELFF. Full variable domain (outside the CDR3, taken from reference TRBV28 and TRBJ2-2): DVKVTQSSRYLVKRTGEKVFLECVQDMDHENMFWYRQDPGLGLRLIYFSYDVKMKEKGDIPEGYSVSREKKERFSLILESASTNQTSMYLCATGQANTGELFFGEGSRLTVL.

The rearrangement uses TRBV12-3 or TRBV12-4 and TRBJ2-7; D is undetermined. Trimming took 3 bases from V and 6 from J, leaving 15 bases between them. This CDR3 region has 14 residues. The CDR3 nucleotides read TGTGCCAGCAGTTTTGGGCAGGCATCCCCCGAGCAGTACTTC. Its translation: CASSFGQASPEQYF.

CDR3 sequence reads: CASSLGSNLLAGVDEQYF. The DNA for the CDR3 is TGCGCCAGCAGCTTGGGATCGAATCTACTAGCGGGAGTTGACGAGCAGTACTTC. The chain joins TRBV5-1 to TRBJ2-7, with 11 positions matching TRBD2. CDR3 length: 18 amino acids. The V segment lost 0 bases and the J segment 5 bases; nucleotides outside the gene matches: 13. Germline V lookup: CDR1 SGHRS, CDR2 YFSETQ. Using reference TRBV5-1 and TRBJ2-7 for the parts outside the CDR3, the full variable domain is KAGVTQTPRYLIKTRGQQVTLSCSPISGHRSVSWYQQTPGQGLQFLFEYFSETQRNKGNFPGRFSGRQFSNSRSEMNVSTLELGDSALYLCASSLGSNLLAGVDEQYFGPGTRLTVT.

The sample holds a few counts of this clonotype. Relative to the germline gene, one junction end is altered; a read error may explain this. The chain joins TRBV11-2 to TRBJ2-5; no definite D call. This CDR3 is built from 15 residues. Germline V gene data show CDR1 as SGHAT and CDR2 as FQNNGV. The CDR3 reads CASGLVYGPQETQYF. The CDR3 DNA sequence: TGTGCCAGCGGCTTAGTATACGGCCCCCAAGAGACCCAGTACTTC.

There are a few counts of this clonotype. CDR3 amino acids: CAISEGDRPSGRAIHEQYF. In DNA, the CDR3 is TGTGCCATCAGTGAGGGGGACAGGCCTAGCGGGAGGGCAATCCACGAGCAGTACTTC. This chain uses TRBV10-3 with TRBJ2-7; 12 nucleotides line up with TRBD2. V lost 2 bases and J lost 5; bases outside the gene matches: 16. The germline V gene encodes CDR1 ENHRY and CDR2 SYGVKD. The CDR3 is 19 residues long.

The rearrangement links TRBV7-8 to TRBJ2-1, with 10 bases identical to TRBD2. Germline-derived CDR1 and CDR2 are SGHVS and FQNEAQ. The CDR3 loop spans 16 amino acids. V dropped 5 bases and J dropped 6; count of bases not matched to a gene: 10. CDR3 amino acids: CASSPRTSGACNEQFF. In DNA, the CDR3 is TGTGCCAGCAGCCCTAGGACTAGCGGAGCCTGCAATGAGCAGTTCTTC. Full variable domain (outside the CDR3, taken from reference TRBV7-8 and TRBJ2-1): GAGVSQSPRYKVAKRGQDVALRCDPISGHVSLFWYQQALGQGPEFLTYFQNEAQLDKSGLPSDRFFAERPEGSVSTLKIQRTQQEDSAVYLCASSPRTSGACNEQFFGPGTRLTVL.

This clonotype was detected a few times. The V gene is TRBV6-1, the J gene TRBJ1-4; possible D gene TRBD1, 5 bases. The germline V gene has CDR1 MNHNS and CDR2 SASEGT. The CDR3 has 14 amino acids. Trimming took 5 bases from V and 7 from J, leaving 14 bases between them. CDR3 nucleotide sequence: TGTGCCAGCAGTACGGGACCGGGAGCTGAAAAACTGTTTTTT. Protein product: CASSTGPGAEKLFF.

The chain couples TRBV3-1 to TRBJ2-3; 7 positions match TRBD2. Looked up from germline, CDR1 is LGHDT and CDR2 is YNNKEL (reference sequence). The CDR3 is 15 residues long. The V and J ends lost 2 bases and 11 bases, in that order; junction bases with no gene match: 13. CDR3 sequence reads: CASSQRLAGDRGQYF. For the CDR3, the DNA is TGTGCCAGCAGCCAACGACTGGCGGGGGACCGTGGGCAGTATTTT.

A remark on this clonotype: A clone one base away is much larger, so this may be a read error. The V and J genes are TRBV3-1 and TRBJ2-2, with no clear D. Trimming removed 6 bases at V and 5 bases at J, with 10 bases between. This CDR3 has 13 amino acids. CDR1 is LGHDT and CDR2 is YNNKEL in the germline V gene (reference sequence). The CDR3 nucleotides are TGTGCCAGCAGTCGTAAGGGTACCGGGGAGCTGTTTTTT. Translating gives CASSRKGTGELFF.

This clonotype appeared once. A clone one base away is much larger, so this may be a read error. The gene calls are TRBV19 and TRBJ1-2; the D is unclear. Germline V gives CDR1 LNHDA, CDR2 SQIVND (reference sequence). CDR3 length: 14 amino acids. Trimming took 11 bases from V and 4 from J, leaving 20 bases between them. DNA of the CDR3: TGTGCCGCGACAAGGACTCAAGCTTTCTATGGCTACACCTTC. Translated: CAATRTQAFYGYTF.

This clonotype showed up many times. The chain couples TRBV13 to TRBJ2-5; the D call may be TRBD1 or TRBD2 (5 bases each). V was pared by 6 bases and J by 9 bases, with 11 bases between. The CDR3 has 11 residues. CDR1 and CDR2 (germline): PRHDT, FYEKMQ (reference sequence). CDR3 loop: CASRRMGAQYF. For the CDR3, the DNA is TGTGCCAGCAGACGGATGGGGGCCCAGTACTTC.

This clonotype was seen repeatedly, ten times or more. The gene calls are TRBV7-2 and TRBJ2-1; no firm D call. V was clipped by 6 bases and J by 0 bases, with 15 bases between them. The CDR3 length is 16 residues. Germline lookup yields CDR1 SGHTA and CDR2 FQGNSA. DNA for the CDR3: TGTGCCAGCAGTTTATCCGGCGGAAGCTCCTACAATGAGCAGTTCTTC. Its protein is CASSLSGGSSYNEQFF.

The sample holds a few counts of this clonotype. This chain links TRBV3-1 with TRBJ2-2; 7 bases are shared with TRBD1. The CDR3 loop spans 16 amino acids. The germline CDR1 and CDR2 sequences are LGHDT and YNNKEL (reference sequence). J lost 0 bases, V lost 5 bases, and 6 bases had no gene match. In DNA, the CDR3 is TGTGCCAGCAGCGTTGAAGGGGGCGCGAACACCGGGGAGCTGTTTTTT. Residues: CASSVEGGANTGELFF.

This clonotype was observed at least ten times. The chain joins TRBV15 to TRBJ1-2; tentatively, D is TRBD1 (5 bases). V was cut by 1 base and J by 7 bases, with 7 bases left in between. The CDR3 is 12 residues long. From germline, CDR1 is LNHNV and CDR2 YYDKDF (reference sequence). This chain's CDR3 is CATSRGGGGYTF. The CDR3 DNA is TGTGCCACCAGCAGAGGGGGGGGTGGCTACACCTTC.

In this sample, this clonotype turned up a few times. This CDR3 reads CASSFQGVNTGELFF. In nucleotides, the CDR3 is TGCGCCAGCAGCTTCCAGGGGGTTAACACCGGGGAGCTGTTTTTT. The gene calls are TRBV5-1 and TRBJ2-2; 7 bases are a match to TRBD1. Germline assignment: CDR1 SGHRS and CDR2 YFSETQ. The J segment lost 2 bases and the V segment lost 2 bases, leaving 3 bases of the junction unmatched. CDR3 length: 15 amino acids.

CDR3 region: CAHSELNYGYTF. Written as DNA, the CDR3 is TGTGCCCATTCCGAGCTTAACTATGGCTACACCTTC. The chain employs TRBV10-3 and TRBJ1-2; no clear D gene. Germline V lookup: CDR1 ENHRY, CDR2 SYGVKD. The length of the CDR3 is 12 residues. The V and J ends lost 11 bases and 1 base respectively, with 11 bases between them.

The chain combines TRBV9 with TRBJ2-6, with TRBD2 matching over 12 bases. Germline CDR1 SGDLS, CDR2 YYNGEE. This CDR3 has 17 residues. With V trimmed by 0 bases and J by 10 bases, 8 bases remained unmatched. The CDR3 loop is CASSVERGLAGSNVLTF. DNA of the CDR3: TGTGCCAGCAGCGTAGAACGAGGACTAGCGGGATCTAACGTCCTGACTTTC.

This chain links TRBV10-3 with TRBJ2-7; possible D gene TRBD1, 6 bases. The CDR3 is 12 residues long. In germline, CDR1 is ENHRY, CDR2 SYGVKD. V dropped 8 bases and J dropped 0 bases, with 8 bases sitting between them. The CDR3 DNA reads TGTGCCATCGGGACACTCTCCTACGAGCAGTACTTC. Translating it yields CAIGTLSYEQYF.

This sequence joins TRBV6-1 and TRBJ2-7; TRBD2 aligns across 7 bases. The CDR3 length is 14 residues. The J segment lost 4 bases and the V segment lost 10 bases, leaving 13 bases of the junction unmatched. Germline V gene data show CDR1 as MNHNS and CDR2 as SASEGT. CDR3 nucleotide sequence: TGTGCCACCGCGCGGGGGAGGGCTTTGTACGAGCAGTACTTC. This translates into CATARGRALYEQYF.

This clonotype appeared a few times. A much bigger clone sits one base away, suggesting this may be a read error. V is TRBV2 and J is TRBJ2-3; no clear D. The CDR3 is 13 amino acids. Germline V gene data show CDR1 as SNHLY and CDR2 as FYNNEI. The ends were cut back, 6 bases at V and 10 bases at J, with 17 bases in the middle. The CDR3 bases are TGTGCCAGCAGCGCCCTCGACGGGCTAGCGCAGTATTTT. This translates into CASSALDGLAQYF.

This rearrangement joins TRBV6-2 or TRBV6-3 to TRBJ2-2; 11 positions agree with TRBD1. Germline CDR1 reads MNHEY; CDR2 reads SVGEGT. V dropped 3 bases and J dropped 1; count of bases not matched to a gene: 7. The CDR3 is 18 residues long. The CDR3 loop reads CASSYWTGGAENTGELFF. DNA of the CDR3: TGTGCCAGCAGTTATTGGACAGGGGGCGCGGAGAACACCGGGGAGCTGTTTTTT.

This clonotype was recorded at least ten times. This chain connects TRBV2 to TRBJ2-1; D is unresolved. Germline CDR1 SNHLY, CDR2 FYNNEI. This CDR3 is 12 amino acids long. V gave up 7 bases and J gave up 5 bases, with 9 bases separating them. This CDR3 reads CASTTAHNEQFF. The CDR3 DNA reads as TGTGCCAGCACTACAGCTCACAATGAGCAGTTCTTC.

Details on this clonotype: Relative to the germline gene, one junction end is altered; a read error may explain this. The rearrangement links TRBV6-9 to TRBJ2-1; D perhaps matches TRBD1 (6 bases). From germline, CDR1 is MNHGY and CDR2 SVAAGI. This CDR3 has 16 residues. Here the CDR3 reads CARSSATGLTYNEQFF. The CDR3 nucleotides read TGTGCCAGAAGTTCCGCTACAGGGTTGACCTACAATGAGCAGTTCTTC.

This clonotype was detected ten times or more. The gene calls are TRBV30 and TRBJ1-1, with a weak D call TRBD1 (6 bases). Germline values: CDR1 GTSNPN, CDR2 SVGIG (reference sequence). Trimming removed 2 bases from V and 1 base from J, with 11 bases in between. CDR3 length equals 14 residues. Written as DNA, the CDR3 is TGTGCCTGGAGTTATGGGACACCGAACACTGAAGCTTTCTTT. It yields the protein CAWSYGTPNTEAFF. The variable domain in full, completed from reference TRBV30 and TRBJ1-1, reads SQTIHQWPATLVQPVGSPLSLECTVEGTSNPNLYWYRQAAGRGLQLLFYSVGIGQISSEVPQNLSASRPQDRQFILSSKKLLLSDSGFYLCAWSYGTPNTEAFFGQGTRLTVV.